This T cell receptor (beta chain) was identified in a study of cytomegalovirus exposure and HLA in healthy donors. Study information: Unique TCRs numbering roughly 85 million, obtained from HLA-typed donors, made up an early data release.

Trimming stripped 4 bases from V and 0 bases from J, with 15 bases between. The CDR3 sequence is 16 residues long. Germline loops: CDR1 SGHDT, CDR2 YYEEEE. Healthy people donating bone marrow made up the donors. Vbeta (60) and Jbeta (13) primers were used in the PCR. Sequenced by immunoSEQ multiplex PCR; TCRdb stores in-frame clones only, minus some. The sample gives fewer than 200,000 clones, more than 65% of which show up once; approximately 1.2% is in the top ten. A remark on this clone: The antigen remains undetermined.

Notes on the study in general: Investigators reported some 150 TCR beta chains as tied to cytomegalovirus.

This sequence originates from a girl between 2 and 10 years old in good health and CMV-seropositive. The sample consisted of PBMCs. This chain uses TRBV5-6 with TRBJ2-3; a weak D match, TRBD1 (5 bases). CDR3 coding DNA: TGTGCCAGCAGCGGAAATGGACATAGTAGCACAGATACGCAGTATTTT. This gives the protein CASSGNGHSSTDTQYF.